The present T cell receptor (beta chain) was sequenced within a study of blood T cell repertoires in COVID-19. Overall study context: PBMCs, B-cell-depleted T cells, or T cells were the source of the cDNA or gDNA that made up the material.

Cohort assignment relied on participant-reported clinical history. In the authors' methods: Amplification of reference gene primers provided the estimated nucleated cell counts. Method: immunoSEQ multiplex PCR; TCRdb's copy keeps in-frame clones and lacks some. The V and J calls and clone size were taken over from that table, and D and trimming were inferred from the DNA. The sample lists 250,000 to 300,000 clones; around 89% were seen once. Trimming cost V 3 bases and J 5 bases; bases outside gene matches: 2. Per germline, CDR1 MDHEN and CDR2 SYDVKM. The CDR3 sequence is 14 residues long. The chain recombines TRBV28 with TRBJ1-4, with 8 bases fitting TRBD1. The sample taken for sequencing was PBMCs or T cells enriched from blood (not recorded which). This sequence was found in a man aged 35-49 years who had recovered from COVID-19. The CDR3 sequence is CASSFRTGNEKLFF. The CDR3 DNA follows: TGTGCCAGCAGTTTTAGGACAGGGAATGAAAAACTGTTTTTT. Drawing the rest from reference TRBV28 and TRBJ1-4, the complete variable domain is DVKVTQSSRYLVKRTGEKVFLECVQDMDHENMFWYRQDPGLGLRLIYFSYDVKMKEKGDIPEGYSVSREKKERFSLILESASTNQTSMYLCASSFRTGNEKLFFGSGTQLSVL.